This T cell receptor (beta chain) was identified in a study of beta chain features in type 1 diabetes. Study-wide results and caveats: Across patients, naive, central memory and Treg TCRB repertoires exhibited apparently greater similarity than was observed across healthy donors.

The CDR3 has 14 amino acids. The V end was cut by 2 bases, the J end by 4 bases, with 9 bases between. Germline V lookup: CDR1 MDHEN, CDR2 SYDVKM. Isolated RNA was reverse transcribed in full, so expressed TCRB transcripts were sequenced. Clones were read by immunoSEQ multiplex PCR, and TCRdb kept only the in-frame ones, dropping some. The profile covers about 620,000 clones, with around 15% appearing a single time and about 0.086% taken by the ten largest. This clone was observed a few times. Its antigen is unidentified. V is TRBV28 and J is TRBJ2-1, with a tentative D call TRBD2 (5 bases). Sequenced: naive CD4+ T cells from blood. This TCR came from a young man in good health. The CDR3 is CASSLRRGYNEQFF. The CDR3 coding sequence is TGTGCCAGCAGTTTACGACGAGGGTACAATGAGCAGTTCTTC.